One sample yielded the 32 T cell receptor beta chains listed below, sequenced in a study of blood T cells in healthy people across ages. Using a J-beta primer mix together with a sample-barcoded 5' primer, a second PCR was run for roughly 6 to 11 cycles. Each CDR3 protein is one row after TCRdb ran MiXCR on the 5' RACE reads. The sample consists of almost 1 million distinct CDR3 sequences, roughly half of them appearing once. Material for sequencing was blood. These receptor sequences come from a woman aged 55-70 years in good health.

A note on this clonotype: A much larger clone lies one base from this, so it may be a read error. The chain joins TRBV7-2 to TRBJ2-1; TRBD2 agrees at 8 bases. The V segment lost 5 bases and the J segment 6 bases; nucleotides outside the gene matches: 9. The CDR3 spans 15 residues. CDR1 and CDR2 from the germline V gene are SGHTA and FQGNSA. The CDR3 DNA reads as TGTGCCAGCAGCGTACAGGCGGGAGGAATCAATGAGCAGTTCTTC. Amino acids: CASSVQAGGINEQFF. Looking up the rest from reference TRBV7-2 and TRBJ2-1 gives the full variable domain: GAGVSQSPSNKVTEKGKDVELRCDPISGHTALYWYRQSLGQGLEFLIYFQGNSAPDKSGLPSDRFSAERTGGSVSTLTIQRTQQEDSAVYLCASSVQAGGINEQFFGPGTRLTVL.

The chain employs TRBV18 and TRBJ2-7; tentatively, D is TRBD2 (8 bases). Germline values: CDR1 KGHSH, CDR2 LQKENI. There are 14 residues in the CDR3. V was cut by 11 bases and J by 5 bases, with 22 bases left in between. CDR3 nucleotide sequence: TGTGCCGCCCAGGGGGGACTAGAATCTGACGAGCAGTACTTC. Translation: CAAQGGLESDEQYF.

This clonotype was picked up a small number of times. The rearrangement links TRBV6-2 or TRBV6-3 to TRBJ2-7; possibly TRBD1 for D (5 bases). The CDR3 is made up of 16 amino acids. Per the germline V gene, CDR1 is MNHEY and CDR2 is SVGEGT. Trimming took off 7 bases at V and 2 bases at J, with 21 bases between the two ends. The DNA of the CDR3 is TGTGCCAGCACCGCCCTCCATATCGACAGACCCTACGAGCAGTACTTC. It is translated as CASTALHIDRPYEQYF.

Only a few counts were recorded for this clonotype. V usage is TRBV4-3 and J usage is TRBJ2-7; D gene ambiguous. The J call could be wrong; TRBJ2-4 is a better fit for the DNA end. CDR3 length: 13 residues. CDR1 and CDR2 (germline): LGHNA, YSLEER. The CDR3 sequence is CASSQDREDIQYF. CDR3 in DNA: TGCGCCAGCAGCCAAGACCGAGAGGACATTCAGTACTTC.

The chain recombines TRBV28 with TRBJ1-4; no clear D. The CDR3 spans 13 residues. CDR1 is MDHEN and CDR2 is SYDVKM in the germline V gene. The CDR3 is CAVWANWGEKLFF. The DNA of the CDR3 is TGTGCGGTATGGGCAAATTGGGGTGAAAAACTGTTTTTT. The full variable domain, with the rest looked up from reference TRBV28 and TRBJ1-4, is DVKVTQSSRYLVKRTGEKVFLECVQDMDHENMFWYRQDPGLGLRLIYFSYDVKMKEKGDIPEGYSVSREKKERFSLILESASTNQTSMYLCAVWANWGEKLFFGSGTQLSVL.

The chain joins TRBV19 to TRBJ2-7; 7 bases fit TRBD1. The V gene end was trimmed by 3 bases and the J gene end by 0 bases; junction bases not matched to a gene: 5. CDR1 LNHDA and CDR2 SQIVND come from the germline V gene (reference sequence). This CDR3 is built from 15 residues. CDR3 nucleotides: TGTGCCAGTAGTATCCCCGGGACAGCCTCCTACGAGCAGTACTTC. The encoded protein is CASSIPGTASYEQYF. The full variable domain, rest sourced from reference TRBV19 and TRBJ2-7, is DGGITQSPKYLFRKEGQNVTLSCEQNLNHDAMYWYRQDPGQGLRLIYYSQIVNDFQKGDIAEGYSVSREKKESFPLTVTSAQKNPTAFYLCASSIPGTASYEQYFGPGTRLTVT.

The sample holds a few counts of this clonotype. The chain links TRBV12-3 or TRBV12-4 to TRBJ1-2; D not certain. V was cut by 6 bases and J by 5 bases, with 16 bases left in between. This CDR3 spans 14 amino acids. CDR3 in amino acids: CASSYALRGYGYTF. CDR3 nucleotides: TGTGCCAGCAGCTATGCCCTACGGGGTTATGGCTACACCTTC.

The gene calls are TRBV28 and TRBJ2-5; unclear D gene. The tail of the sequence fits TRBJ2-7 better, so the J call may be wrong. Looked up from germline, CDR1 is MDHEN and CDR2 is SYDVKM. CDR3 length: 13 amino acids. CDR3 nucleotides: TGTGCCAGCATCCCTTCCTCCGGCTACGAGCAGTACTTC. It specifies CASIPSSGYEQYF.

The rearrangement joins TRBV20-1 to TRBJ2-7; D unclear. This CDR3 region has 11 residues. Trimming took 1 base from V and 3 from J, leaving 4 bases between them. Looked up from germline, CDR1 is DFQATT and CDR2 is SNEGSKA (reference sequence). The CDR3, as DNA: TGCAGTGCTAGAGGGATCTACGAGCAGTACTTC. This translates into CSARGIYEQYF.

Regarding this clonotype: This clone may be a read error of a much larger clone one base away. This chain joins TRBV5-1 and TRBJ2-7, with TRBD2 matching over 10 bases. CDR1 and CDR2 from the germline V gene are SGHRS and YFSETQ. This CDR3 is 16 amino acids long. The V gene end was trimmed by 4 bases and the J gene end by 7 bases; junction bases not matched to a gene: 14. CDR3: CASSPATSGLSDEQYF. In DNA form, the CDR3 reads TGCGCCAGCAGCCCCGCGACTAGCGGGTTATCCGATGAGCAGTACTTC.

The genes are TRBV9 and TRBJ2-3; a possible D gene is TRBD1 (5 bases). The CDR3 is made up of 14 amino acids. Germline lookup yields CDR1 SGDLS and CDR2 YYNGEE. Trimming removed 4 bases at V and 0 bases at J, with 9 bases between. As DNA, the CDR3 is TGTGCCAGCAGCTCCAGGGCAAGCACAGATACGCAGTATTTT. This sequence encodes CASSSRASTDTQYF.

This chain uses TRBV20-1 with TRBJ1-1; weak D call: TRBD1 (6 bases). Trimming pared 6 bases from V and 2 bases from J, leaving 16 bases between. The CDR3 totals 14 residues. CDR1 DFQATT and CDR2 SNEGSKA come from the germline V gene (reference sequence). CDR3 in DNA: TGCAGTGCACAGAAAACAGGGTTTAACACTGAAGCTTTCTTT. Translated, it gives CSAQKTGFNTEAFF.

As concerns this clonotype: Being one base from a much bigger clone, this may be a read error. The chain employs TRBV20-1 and TRBJ2-1; a weak D match, TRBD1 (6 bases). Per the germline V gene, CDR1 is DFQATT and CDR2 is SNEGSKA (reference sequence). This CDR3 comprises 16 residues. The V end lost 1 base, the J end lost 6 bases, and 19 bases lay between the germline ends. CDR3 loop: CSARGSGQGWGNEQFF. For the CDR3, the DNA is TGCAGTGCTAGAGGTTCCGGGCAGGGGTGGGGCAATGAGCAGTTCTTC.

V gene TRBV7-2 combines with J gene TRBJ2-1; no reliable D call. Trimming pared 8 bases from V and 1 base from J, leaving 15 bases between. The CDR3 contains 15 residues. Per germline, CDR1 SGHTA and CDR2 FQGNSA. CDR3 amino acids: CASSSLPGSYNEQFF. The CDR3 DNA follows: TGTGCCAGCTCGAGCCTCCCCGGGTCCTACAATGAGCAGTTCTTC. Together with reference TRBV7-2 and TRBJ2-1, the CDR3 gives the full variable domain: GAGVSQSPSNKVTEKGKDVELRCDPISGHTALYWYRQSLGQGLEFLIYFQGNSAPDKSGLPSDRFSAERTGGSVSTLTIQRTQQEDSAVYLCASSSLPGSYNEQFFGPGTRLTVL.

This CDR3 is CASSRVGTRANVLTF. DNA of the CDR3: TGTGCCAGCAGCCGGGTGGGGACCCGGGCCAACGTCCTGACTTTC. This chain joins TRBV11-2 and TRBJ2-6, with D possibly called TRBD1 or TRBD2 (5 bases each). CDR1 and CDR2 (germline): SGHAT, FQNNGV. Trimming removed 5 bases at V and 5 bases at J, with 13 bases between. The CDR3 spans 15 residues.

This sequence joins TRBV2 and TRBJ1-4; no clear D gene. This CDR3 is built from 11 residues. The V gene lost 3 bases and the J gene lost 11 bases, with 7 bases spanning the gap. Germline values: CDR1 SNHLY, CDR2 FYNNEI. The CDR3: CASSEDTKLFF. The CDR3 DNA reads TGTGCCAGCAGTGAGGATACGAAACTGTTTTTT.

In this sample, this clonotype turned up a few times. V and J are TRBV29-1 and TRBJ2-5; TRBD2 is a possible D gene (5 bases). CDR1 and CDR2 from the germline V gene are SQVTM and ANQGSEA. The CDR3 sequence is 13 residues long. The V gene lost 3 bases and the J gene lost 4 bases, with 12 bases spanning the gap. CDR3 in amino acids: CSVDAQDLETQYF. CDR3 nucleotide sequence: TGCAGCGTTGACGCTCAGGACTTAGAGACCCAGTACTTC.

The table lists this clonotype with a few counts. V gene TRBV20-1 combines with J gene TRBJ2-6; 7 bases align to TRBD2. Germline lookup yields CDR1 DFQATT and CDR2 SNEGSKA (reference sequence). The CDR3 runs 15 residues. V was clipped by 2 bases and J by 2 bases; unmatched bases: 3. The CDR3 nucleotides read TGCAGTGCTAGAAGTGGGAGGGCTGGGGCCAACGTCCTGACTTTC. This encodes CSARSGRAGANVLTF.

This rearrangement joins TRBV20-1 to TRBJ2-4; perhaps TRBD2 as D (6 bases). The DNA end lines up better with TRBJ2-7; the J call may be wrong. The germline gives CDR1 DFQATT, CDR2 SNEGSKA (reference sequence). The CDR3 totals 15 residues. The CDR3 DNA sequence: TGCAGTGCTGGGGTGAGCGGGTTGGGCTCCTACGAGCAGTACTTC. As protein: CSAGVSGLGSYEQYF.

Ten or more counts support this clonotype. The V gene is TRBV7-9, the J gene TRBJ1-2; possibly TRBD1 for D (5 bases). This CDR3 is built from 14 residues. Trimming cost V 3 bases and J 0 bases, with 8 bases left between them. The germline V gene encodes CDR1 SEHNR and CDR2 FQNEAQ (reference sequence). Here the CDR3 DNA reads TGTGCCAGCAGCTTCAGGGAGTCTAACTATGGCTACACCTTC. Translated: CASSFRESNYGYTF.

This clonotype appeared once. CDR3 sequence reads: CASSLDRGSNTEAFF. DNA of the CDR3: TGTGCCAGCAGCCTAGACAGGGGTTCAAACACTGAAGCTTTCTTT. The chain is built from TRBV7-2 and TRBJ1-1, with 8 bases identical to TRBD1. Germline-derived CDR1 and CDR2 are SGHTA and FQGNSA. Unmatched junction bases numbered 7, after V lost 5 bases and J lost 2 bases. The length of the CDR3 is 15 residues.

V is TRBV7-9 and J is TRBJ2-1; 9 bases are shared with TRBD2. Germline CDR1 reads SEHNR; CDR2 reads FQNEAQ (reference sequence). The V gene end was trimmed by 7 bases and the J gene end by 9 bases; junction bases not matched to a gene: 13. CDR3 length equals 15 residues. CDR3 DNA sequence: TGTGCCAGCACTACGTGGGGTAGCGGGAGTGGTGAGCAGTTCTTC. Translation: CASTTWGSGSGEQFF.

This chain uses TRBV4-3 with TRBJ2-1; D unclear. Germline V gene data show CDR1 as LGHNA and CDR2 as YSLEER. Trimming removed 0 bases from V and 7 bases from J, with 10 bases in between. This CDR3 region has 14 residues. CDR3 sequence (DNA): TGCGCCAGCAGCCAAGAACGGGCGTGGAATGAGCAGTTCTTC. This sequence encodes CASSQERAWNEQFF.

This clonotype was found a few times. This chain joins TRBV20-1 and TRBJ2-5; 9 nucleotides match TRBD2. Trimming cost V 5 bases and J 5 bases; bases outside gene matches: 9. The CDR3 loop spans 14 amino acids. CDR1 and CDR2 (germline): DFQATT, SNEGSKA (reference sequence). The CDR3 loop is CSAHRLAVDETQYF. As DNA, the CDR3 is TGCAGTGCTCACCGACTAGCGGTTGATGAGACCCAGTACTTC.

The chain employs TRBV3-1 and TRBJ2-4; either TRBD1 or TRBD2 may fit D (5 bases each). The J call may be incorrect, as the DNA end agrees better with TRBJ2-5. Germline V lookup: CDR1 LGHDT, CDR2 YNNKEL (reference sequence). This CDR3 has 15 residues. The CDR3 spells CASSRGDPDQETQYF. DNA for the CDR3: TGTGCCAGCAGCCGAGGGGACCCGGACCAAGAGACCCAGTACTTC.

The chain carries TRBV28 and TRBJ2-3, with D possibly matching TRBD1 (6 bases). V was clipped by 7 bases and J by 0 bases, with 14 bases between them. The CDR3 is 15 residues long. The V gene's germline CDR1 is MDHEN and CDR2 SYDVKM. CDR3 protein: CASIQEQGSTDTQYF. The CDR3 DNA reads TGTGCCAGCATCCAGGAGCAGGGGAGCACAGATACGCAGTATTTT.

Regarding this clonotype: The junction departs from the called germline gene at one end, perhaps through a read error. This chain links TRBV5-1 with TRBJ2-7; D ambiguous. This CDR3 is 15 amino acids long. Germline assignment: CDR1 SGHRS and CDR2 YFSETQ. This CDR3 reads CGSSPAAPVTYEQYF. The CDR3 bases are TGCGGCAGCAGCCCGGCCGCCCCTGTGACCTACGAGCAGTACTTC.

This clonotype has more than one count but fewer than ten. This chain links TRBV10-3 with TRBJ2-7; the D is unclear. The V end lost 0 bases, the J end lost 4 bases, and 10 bases lay between the germline ends. The germline V gene has CDR1 ENHRY and CDR2 SYGVKD. This CDR3 spans 14 amino acids. The CDR3 DNA reads as TGTGCCATCAGTGAGTCTGGTGGTCGGTACGAGCAGTACTTC. The encoded protein is CAISESGGRYEQYF.

The V and J genes are TRBV29-1 and TRBJ2-7; 11 bases are shared with TRBD2. The germline CDR1 and CDR2 sequences are SQVTM and ANQGSEA. V lost 5 bases to trimming and J lost 2 bases; unmatched junction nucleotides: 8. The CDR3 is 15 amino acids. The CDR3 DNA sequence: TGCAGCGTTCAAGGGACTAGCGGAGCCCCCTACGAGCAGTACTTC. Translation gives CSVQGTSGAPYEQYF.

This clonotype was detected once. V and J are TRBV5-1 and TRBJ2-1, with 13 positions matching TRBD2. Germline-derived CDR1 and CDR2 are SGHRS and YFSETQ. The trim removed 6 bases at V and 9 bases at J, leaving 12 bases unmatched. There are 16 residues in the CDR3. CDR3 sequence (DNA): TGCGCCAGCACCCTAGGGACTAGCGGGAAAGAGGGTGAGCAGTTCTTC. As protein: CASTLGTSGKEGEQFF.

The chain recombines TRBV4-3 with TRBJ2-3; D not resolved. The V gene lost 0 bases and the J gene lost 0 bases, with 13 bases spanning the gap. This CDR3 comprises 17 residues. CDR1 and CDR2 (germline): LGHNA, YSLEER. The CDR3, as DNA: TGCGCCAGCAGCCAAGACCCCACTGGCGGAAGCACAGATACGCAGTATTTT. This sequence encodes CASSQDPTGGSTDTQYF.

In this sample, this clonotype turned up a few times. The chain recombines TRBV4-1 with TRBJ1-2, with TRBD1 as a possible D gene (6 bases). The germline V gene has CDR1 MGHRA and CDR2 YSYEKL. V lost 4 bases and J lost 2, with 14 bases in between. This CDR3 spans 15 amino acids. The DNA for the CDR3 is TGCGCCAGCAGCCCTTCGACAGGACTCAACTATGGCTACACCTTC. Residues: CASSPSTGLNYGYTF.